This T cell receptor (beta chain) stems from a study of blood T cell repertoires in COVID-19. Study-level information: T cells, B-cell-depleted T cells, or PBMCs provided the cDNA or gDNA that served as material.

Assay: immunoSEQ multiplex PCR; the TCRdb copy retains only in-frame clones and omits some. Of about 250,000 clones listed, 80% to 85% were seen once; the top ten hold around 4%. Trimming at V came to 6 bases and at J to 4 bases, leaving 6 bases not matched to a gene. The germline gives CDR1 MNHEY, CDR2 SVGAGI. The CDR3 is 14 residues long. Sequenced input: peripheral blood. The chain combines TRBV6-5 with TRBJ2-1; TRBD1 agrees at 7 bases. The sequence was obtained from a man over 45 with active or convalescent COVID-19. CDR3 sequence (DNA): TGTGCCAGCAGGCCATCGGGACAGTACAATGAGCAGTTCTTC. Translated: CASRPSGQYNEQFF.